The clone carrying this T cell receptor (beta chain) was picked up many times. Its specificity is not known. This entry is derived from a study of early T cells in non-severe SARS-CoV-2 infection. Study in general: Chains were unpaired, as sequencing was done on bulk RNA from unsorted whole blood. Whole-study results and caveats: CD4 and private specificities were missed by VDJdb matching, which favored anti-spike CD8 responses.

The protocol attached unique molecular identifiers to individual cDNA molecules. TCRdb passed the 5' RACE reads through MiXCR, listing each CDR3 protein once. The sample has some 87,000 distinct CDR3 sequences, 10% to 15% seen once. The length of the CDR3 is 16 residues. Germline V gene sequence: CDR1 SGHRS, CDR2 YFSETQ. The ends lost 5 bases at V and 2 bases at J; junction bases unmatched: 3. The specimen was whole blood. The receptor comes from an adult who was a healthcare worker with PCR-confirmed SARS-CoV-2 infection or an uninfected control (not recorded which). The chain links TRBV5-1 to TRBJ2-6; 11 bases are a match to TRBD1. CDR3 in DNA: TGCGCCAGCAGGAGGACAGGGGGCGCTGGGGCCAACGTCCTGACTTTC. Encoded protein: CASRRTGGAGANVLTF.